This is a list of T cell receptor beta chains from one sample in a study of T cells in Graves' hyperthyroidism and ophthalmopathy. TCRdb reprocessed the multiplex PCR reads with MiXCR, giving one entry per CDR3 protein. The sample yields a few hundred thousand distinct CDR3 sequences, roughly 13% seen once. The sample consisted of blood. These receptors were obtained from a woman aged 35 to 49 with Graves' ophthalmopathy. CDR3s include the opening cysteine and the closing phenylalanine or tryptophan. Each record gives: J gene, clone size, D gene, V gene, CDR3 protein, CDR3 DNA. The D gene is left open where the match is weak. A clone size is listed for some rows: how often the clone was seen (once, few, many), or a class if it is expanded.

j_call: TRBJ1-2
clone_size: many
d_call: .
v_call: TRBV13
cdr3_aa: CASSPRGYGYTF
cdr3_nt: TGTGCCAGCAGCCCACGGGGCTATGGCTACACCTTC

j_call: TRBJ1-5
clone_size: many
d_call: TRBD1
v_call: TRBV7-9
cdr3_aa: CASSLGDSVNQPQHF
cdr3_nt: TGTGCCAGCAGCTTAGGGGACAGTGTCAATCAGCCCCAGCATTTT

j_call: TRBJ2-3
clone_size: .
d_call: TRBD2
v_call: TRBV5-4
cdr3_aa: CASSSGTTRNTDTQYF
cdr3_nt: TGTGCCAGCAGCTCCGGGACTACAAGAAACACAGATACGCAGTATTTT

j_call: TRBJ2-7
clone_size: few
d_call: .
v_call: TRBV6-9
cdr3_aa: CASSLFRDPSFEQYF
cdr3_nt: TGTGCCAGCAGTTTGTTCCGGGACCCATCCTTCGAGCAGTACTTC

j_call: TRBJ2-1
clone_size: many
d_call: TRBD2
v_call: TRBV9
cdr3_aa: CASSVAPGSGGSYNEQFF
cdr3_nt: TGTGCCAGCAGCGTAGCTCCCGGGAGCGGGGGGTCCTACAATGAGCAGTTCTTC

j_call: TRBJ2-1
clone_size: many
d_call: TRBD1
v_call: TRBV5-1
cdr3_aa: CASSLTGGTYNEQFF
cdr3_nt: TGCGCCAGCAGCTTAACAGGGGGTACATACAATGAGCAGTTCTTC

j_call: TRBJ2-7
clone_size: many
d_call: TRBD2
v_call: TRBV7-2
cdr3_aa: CASSSKTSGKYEQYF
cdr3_nt: TGTGCCAGCAGCTCAAAGACTAGCGGGAAATACGAGCAGTACTTC

j_call: TRBJ2-7
clone_size: many
d_call: TRBD2
v_call: TRBV28
cdr3_aa: CASSFSLGGGMGEQYF
cdr3_nt: TGTGCCAGCAGTTTCTCCCTCGGGGGGGGTATGGGGGAGCAGTACTTC

j_call: TRBJ1-1
clone_size: many
d_call: .
v_call: TRBV12-3/TRBV12-4
cdr3_aa: CASSFPGEAFF
cdr3_nt: TGTGCCAGCAGTTTTCCTGGCGAAGCTTTCTTT

j_call: TRBJ1-1
clone_size: .
d_call: TRBD1
v_call: TRBV7-6
cdr3_aa: CASSFYGSHRQGPNTEAFF
cdr3_nt: TGTGCCAGCAGCTTCTATGGGTCCCATCGACAGGGACCGAACACTGAAGCTTTCTTT

j_call: TRBJ1-5
clone_size: many
d_call: .
v_call: TRBV27
cdr3_aa: CASSLGRGRPQHF
cdr3_nt: TGTGCCAGCAGTTTGGGACGGGGCCGGCCCCAGCATTTT

j_call: TRBJ1-1
clone_size: many
d_call: TRBD1
v_call: TRBV20-1
cdr3_aa: CSAATGVVTEAFF
cdr3_nt: TGCAGTGCTGCAACAGGGGTTGTAACTGAAGCTTTCTTT

j_call: TRBJ1-1
clone_size: .
d_call: .
v_call: TRBV18
cdr3_aa: CASSPRIGQTRGIQGEAFF
cdr3_nt: TGTGCCAGCTCACCCAGGATCGGACAGACCAGGGGAATACAGGGTGAAGCTTTCTTT

j_call: TRBJ2-1
clone_size: few
d_call: TRBD2
v_call: TRBV11-2
cdr3_aa: CASSLLAGRTFSYNEQFF
cdr3_nt: TGTGCCAGCAGTTTGTTAGCGGGTCGTACCTTTTCCTACAATGAGCAGTTCTTC

j_call: TRBJ2-7
clone_size: few
d_call: .
v_call: TRBV25-1
cdr3_aa: CASSAGTTYRNEQYF
cdr3_nt: TGTGCCAGCAGTGCCGGGACAACCTACCGGAACGAGCAGTACTTC

j_call: TRBJ2-1
clone_size: many
d_call: .
v_call: TRBV7-2
cdr3_aa: CASSSTGSSYNEQFF
cdr3_nt: TGTGCCAGCAGCTCCACAGGGAGCTCCTACAATGAGCAGTTCTTC

j_call: TRBJ1-3
clone_size: few
d_call: .
v_call: TRBV19
cdr3_aa: CASSTSMTGSSGNTIYF
cdr3_nt: TGTGCCAGTAGTACCTCCATGACAGGAAGCTCTGGAAACACCATATATTTT

j_call: TRBJ2-1
clone_size: many
d_call: TRBD2
v_call: TRBV11-3
cdr3_aa: CASSLSSGRYNEQFF
cdr3_nt: TGTGCCAGCAGCTTGAGTAGCGGGAGGTACAATGAGCAGTTCTTC

j_call: TRBJ2-7
clone_size: .
d_call: .
v_call: TRBV27
cdr3_aa: CASSFDKSGQYF
cdr3_nt: TGTGCCAGCAGCTTTGATAAATCAGGGCAGTACTTC

j_call: TRBJ2-7
clone_size: many
d_call: .
v_call: TRBV6-4
cdr3_aa: CASSGFVFSDSYEQYF
cdr3_nt: TGTGCCAGCAGTGGGTTCGTCTTTTCGGACTCCTACGAGCAGTACTTC

j_call: TRBJ2-1
clone_size: many
d_call: TRBD2
v_call: TRBV7-9
cdr3_aa: CASSLGQFWASGEPPHEQFF
cdr3_nt: TGTGCCAGCAGCTTAGGACAATTCTGGGCTAGCGGGGAGCCCCCCCATGAGCAGTTCTTC

j_call: TRBJ1-1
clone_size: .
d_call: .
v_call: TRBV5-1
cdr3_aa: CASSFFSMNTEAFF
cdr3_nt: TGCGCCAGCAGCTTCTTTAGTATGAACACTGAAGCTTTCTTT

j_call: TRBJ2-3
clone_size: many
d_call: TRBD2
v_call: TRBV24-1
cdr3_aa: CATSEGTSGSDTQYF
cdr3_nt: TGTGCCACCAGTGAGGGGACTAGCGGGTCAGATACGCAGTATTTT

j_call: TRBJ1-2
clone_size: .
d_call: TRBD1
v_call: TRBV29-1
cdr3_aa: CSVETWTGSYGYTF
cdr3_nt: TGCAGCGTTGAAACTTGGACAGGATCCTATGGCTACACCTTC

j_call: TRBJ2-5
clone_size: many
d_call: .
v_call: TRBV3-1
cdr3_aa: CASSQEGYRGTQYF
cdr3_nt: TGTGCCAGCAGCCAAGAGGGATATAGAGGGACCCAGTACTTC

j_call: TRBJ1-1
clone_size: many
d_call: .
v_call: TRBV7-2
cdr3_aa: CASSSYPGPNTEAFF
cdr3_nt: TGTGCCAGCAGCTCATATCCTGGACCGAACACTGAAGCTTTCTTT

j_call: TRBJ1-1
clone_size: many
d_call: TRBD1
v_call: TRBV12-3/TRBV12-4
cdr3_aa: CASSRTGGTEAFF
cdr3_nt: TGTGCCAGCAGTCGGACAGGCGGAACTGAAGCTTTCTTT

j_call: TRBJ2-1
clone_size: many
d_call: .
v_call: TRBV7-9
cdr3_aa: CASSSPQGRTYNEQFF
cdr3_nt: TGTGCCAGCAGCTCCCCCCAGGGTAGAACCTACAATGAGCAGTTCTTC

j_call: TRBJ2-1
clone_size: few
d_call: TRBD2
v_call: TRBV6-9
cdr3_aa: CASSPTKIAGVSNEQFF
cdr3_nt: TGTGCCAGCTCACCAACAAAGATAGCGGGAGTGAGTAATGAGCAGTTCTTC

j_call: TRBJ2-4
clone_size: many
d_call: .
v_call: TRBV12-3/TRBV12-4
cdr3_aa: CASSLLGSQNIQYF
cdr3_nt: TGTGCCAGCAGTTTACTGGGGAGTCAAAACATTCAGTACTTC

j_call: TRBJ2-3
clone_size: many
d_call: TRBD2
v_call: TRBV29-1
cdr3_aa: CSVVLGSGGTQYF
cdr3_nt: TGCAGCGTTGTCTTGGGAAGCGGGGGTACGCAGTATTTT

j_call: TRBJ2-2
clone_size: .
d_call: TRBD1
v_call: TRBV30
cdr3_aa: CAWRGTVNTGELFF
cdr3_nt: TGTGCCTGGAGGGGGACAGTCAACACCGGGGAGCTGTTTTTT

j_call: TRBJ2-1
clone_size: .
d_call: .
v_call: TRBV7-2
cdr3_aa: CASSLAVHNEQFF
cdr3_nt: TGTGCCAGCAGCTTAGCGGTACATAATGAGCAGTTCTTC

j_call: TRBJ1-2
clone_size: .
d_call: TRBD1
v_call: TRBV20-1
cdr3_aa: CSARPRDSLQGYTF
cdr3_nt: TGCAGTGCTAGACCTAGGGACAGCCTGCAAGGCTACACCTTC

j_call: TRBJ1-1
clone_size: few
d_call: .
v_call: TRBV11-3
cdr3_aa: CASSLNAGTMNTEAFF
cdr3_nt: TGTGCCAGCAGCTTAAATGCGGGAACCATGAACACTGAAGCTTTCTTT

j_call: TRBJ2-7
clone_size: .
d_call: .
v_call: TRBV28
cdr3_aa: CASSDGPSPHEQYF
cdr3_nt: TGTGCCAGCAGTGATGGACCCTCACCTCACGAGCAGTACTTC

j_call: TRBJ2-1
clone_size: many
d_call: TRBD1
v_call: TRBV28
cdr3_aa: CASSNLGTAYNEQFF
cdr3_nt: TGTGCCAGCAGTAACCTAGGGACAGCCTACAATGAGCAGTTCTTC

j_call: TRBJ1-1
clone_size: .
d_call: .
v_call: TRBV10-3
cdr3_aa: CAIGMDLTEAFF
cdr3_nt: TGTGCCATCGGAATGGACCTTACTGAAGCTTTCTTT

j_call: TRBJ2-3
clone_size: .
d_call: TRBD1
v_call: TRBV20-1
cdr3_aa: CSASLTGGSNTQYF
cdr3_nt: TGCAGTGCTAGCCTTACAGGGGGATCGAATACGCAGTATTTT

j_call: TRBJ2-1
clone_size: many
d_call: .
v_call: TRBV5-5
cdr3_aa: CASSLSRLVGEQFF
cdr3_nt: TGTGCCAGCAGCTTGTCCCGGCTAGTGGGGGAGCAGTTCTTC

j_call: TRBJ2-5
clone_size: .
d_call: .
v_call: TRBV6-9
cdr3_aa: CASSYLGQETQYF
cdr3_nt: TGTGCCAGCAGTTACTTGGGCCAAGAGACCCAGTACTTC

j_call: TRBJ2-1
clone_size: few
d_call: .
v_call: TRBV3-1
cdr3_aa: CASSPAGGAYNEQFF
cdr3_nt: TGTGCCAGCAGCCCGGCCGGCGGGGCCTACAATGAGCAGTTCTTC

j_call: TRBJ2-1
clone_size: many
d_call: TRBD2
v_call: TRBV9
cdr3_aa: CASSVGPTSGNYNEQFF
cdr3_nt: TGTGCCAGCAGCGTAGGTCCTACTAGCGGAAACTACAATGAGCAGTTCTTC

j_call: TRBJ2-7
clone_size: few
d_call: TRBD1
v_call: TRBV19
cdr3_aa: CASSSRGQGNYEQYF
cdr3_nt: TGTGCCAGTAGTTCCCGCGGACAGGGGAACTACGAGCAGTACTTC

j_call: TRBJ1-5
clone_size: .
d_call: .
v_call: TRBV20-1
cdr3_aa: CSARDPRPAHNQPQHF
cdr3_nt: TGCAGTGCTAGAGATCCCCGGCCGGCCCACAATCAGCCCCAGCATTTT

j_call: TRBJ1-2
clone_size: many
d_call: .
v_call: TRBV12-3/TRBV12-4
cdr3_aa: CASSRPPGGYTF
cdr3_nt: TGTGCCAGCAGTCGACCCCCCGGGGGCTACACCTTC

j_call: TRBJ2-5
clone_size: many
d_call: .
v_call: TRBV12-3/TRBV12-4
cdr3_aa: CASSTGLQETQYF
cdr3_nt: TGTGCCAGCAGTACAGGGCTCCAAGAGACCCAGTACTTC

j_call: TRBJ2-3
clone_size: many
d_call: .
v_call: TRBV29-1
cdr3_aa: CSVAFEGVSTDTQYF
cdr3_nt: TGCAGCGTTGCCTTTGAGGGGGTTAGCACAGATACGCAGTATTTT

j_call: TRBJ1-2
clone_size: few
d_call: TRBD1
v_call: TRBV6-1
cdr3_aa: CASSETGTGGYYGYTF
cdr3_nt: TGTGCCAGCAGTGAAACGGGCACAGGGGGATACTATGGCTACACCTTC

j_call: TRBJ2-3
clone_size: many
d_call: .
v_call: TRBV28
cdr3_aa: CASSFLRNTQYF
cdr3_nt: TGTGCCAGCAGTTTTCTTAGAAATACGCAGTATTTT

j_call: TRBJ1-2
clone_size: many
d_call: .
v_call: TRBV2
cdr3_aa: CASSGGYGYTF
cdr3_nt: TGTGCCAGCTCCGGGGGCTATGGCTACACCTTC

j_call: TRBJ2-5
clone_size: few
d_call: .
v_call: TRBV13
cdr3_aa: CASSLRPGPPYF
cdr3_nt: TGTGCCAGCAGCTTACGCCCAGGACCGCCGTACTTC

j_call: TRBJ2-7
clone_size: many
d_call: .
v_call: TRBV6-1
cdr3_aa: CASRRGNEQYF
cdr3_nt: TGTGCCAGCAGAAGGGGCAACGAGCAGTACTTC